The text below deals with one T cell receptor (beta chain). The data are from a study of blood T cells in healthy people across ages. Germline lookup yields CDR1 MNHNS and CDR2 SASEGT. The CDR3 length is 13 residues. With 6 bases removed from V and 2 bases from J, the gap between germline ends came to 8 bases. PCR was performed a second time for about 7 to 12 cycles using a sample-barcoded 5' primer and a J-beta primer mix. MiXCR, run by TCRdb on the 5' RACE reads, gives a single entry per CDR3 protein. This table has 1.5 million to 1.9 million distinct CDR3 sequences, 35% to 45% appearing once. Healthy Russian Caucasian donors spanned ages about 6 to 100 years.

The material sequenced was blood. This chain uses TRBV6-1 with TRBJ2-1, with D hard to call. The receptor was derived from a woman aged 18-35 years in good health. CDR3 nucleotide sequence: TGTGCCAGCAGGGTAGATGCCTACAATGAGCAGTTCTTC. Translating it yields CASRVDAYNEQFF.